The 9 T cell receptor beta chains in this list originate from one sample, sequenced in a study of blood T cell repertoires in COVID-19. Sequencing was performed with immunoSEQ multiplex PCR; in TCRdb, only in-frame clones are kept and a portion is missing. Of about 260,000 clones listed, under 90% were seen once; the top ten hold 8.6%. Sequencing was performed on peripheral blood. Source of these receptors: a human donor in a cohort sampled during active COVID-19.

The chain links TRBV5-1 to TRBJ1-6, with 8 nucleotides matching TRBD1. CDR3 length: 15 residues. Losses at the gene ends were 4 bases for V and 9 bases for J; bases not matched to a gene: 9. The germline gives CDR1 SGHRS, CDR2 YFSETQ. CDR3 bases: TGCGCCAGCAGCACCCGGACAGGGAATTCTTCACCCCTCCACTTT. It encodes CASSTRTGNSSPLHF.

A single count supports this clone. The J gene is TRBJ2-1, the V gene TRBV4-3; D may be TRBD1 (5 bases). The CDR3 contains 15 residues. CDR1 LGHNA and CDR2 YSLEER come from the germline V gene. With 0 bases removed from V and 12 bases from J, the gap between germline ends came to 18 bases. Written as DNA, the CDR3 is TGCGCCAGCAGCCAAGATCCGACAGAAAACCTGGGGCAGTTCTTC. This encodes CASSQDPTENLGQFF.

This clone has just one count. This chain links TRBV6-6 with TRBJ2-3, with 13 nucleotides matching TRBD2. The V segment lost 5 bases and the J segment 2 bases; nucleotides outside the gene matches: 7. This CDR3 is built from 17 residues. Germline V gene data show CDR1 as MNHNY and CDR2 as SVGAGI (reference sequence). The CDR3 bases are TGTGCCAGCAGTCCTCGGGGACTAGCGGGGCTCACAGATACGCAGTATTTT. Translation: CASSPRGLAGLTDTQYF.

J is TRBJ2-5 and V is TRBV15; possible D gene TRBD2, 6 bases. CDR1 LNHNV and CDR2 YYDKDF come from the germline V gene (reference sequence). CDR3 size: 16 residues. V lost 0 bases, J lost 5 bases, and 16 bases lay in between. The CDR3 region is CATSRDGTLGAETQYF. Written as DNA, the CDR3 is TGTGCCACCAGCAGAGATGGGACTTTAGGTGCCGAGACCCAGTACTTC.

This clone was detected only a few times. The chain has TRBV19 and TRBJ2-7, with 7 bases lining up with TRBD1. Germline lookup yields CDR1 LNHDA and CDR2 SQIVND (reference sequence). The CDR3 length is 16 residues. The V segment lost 5 bases and the J segment 2 bases; nucleotides outside the gene matches: 12. The CDR3 sequence: CASSERGPPGPYEQYF. CDR3 in DNA: TGTGCCAGTAGTGAAAGGGGGCCACCGGGACCCTACGAGCAGTACTTC.

This clone was counted only a few times. The J gene is TRBJ1-3, the V gene TRBV10-1; D not resolved. Germline V gene lookup returns CDR1 WNHNN and CDR2 SYGVQD (reference sequence). Trimming cost V 2 bases and J 8 bases, with 10 bases left between them. This CDR3 contains 13 residues. In nucleotides, the CDR3 is TGCGCCAGCAGTGAGCCCCCCCAGGACACCATATATTTT. It yields the protein CASSEPPQDTIYF.

This sequence joins TRBV5-6 and TRBJ1-2, with D unclear. Trimming pared 0 bases from V and 3 bases from J, leaving 12 bases between. The CDR3 has 15 residues. Germline values: CDR1 SGHDT, CDR2 YYEEEE. The CDR3 nucleotides are TGTGCCAGCAGCTTGGCTGTTTCGGTCGACTATGGCTACACCTTC. Translating it yields CASSLAVSVDYGYTF.

The chain is built from TRBV28 and TRBJ1-4; D is possibly TRBD1 (6 bases). V lost 9 bases and J 8 bases, leaving 16 bases between the germline ends. CDR3 size: 13 residues. CDR1 MDHEN and CDR2 SYDVKM come from the germline V gene. The DNA for the CDR3 is TGTGCCAGTAGCGCGGGGGGCGCGGAAAAACTGTTTTTT. Protein: CASSAGGAEKLFF.

CDR3 bases: TGTGCCAGCAGCCTTTCTAGCGGGGGTTCCTCCTACGAGCAGTACTTC. It specifies CASSLSSGGSSYEQYF. The chain has TRBV7-2 and TRBJ2-7; 10 bases are shared with TRBD2. Looked up from germline, CDR1 is SGHTA and CDR2 is FQGNSA. This CDR3 region has 16 residues. The J segment lost 0 bases and the V segment lost 5 bases, leaving 7 bases of the junction unmatched.